The 16 T cell receptor beta chains below all came from one sample that was sequenced in a study of CD8+CD57+ T cells in acquired aplastic anemia. TCR beta VDJ and CDR3 profiles were obtained from a genomic DNA template. TCRdb passed the reads through MiXCR, listing each CDR3 protein once. Of around 150,000 distinct CDR3 sequences listed, roughly 43% are singletons. Sequencing involved patients with CD8+CD57+ cell expansion previously shown by flow cytometry. Sequencing was done on a sample of sorted CD4+, CD8+, or CD8+CD57+ T cells (not recorded which) from PBMCs. Every receptor here comes from a human donor with aplastic anemia.

About this clonotype itself: A much larger clonotype is one base distant, so this may be a read error. The CDR3: CASSGAGARGRSSPLHF. Written as DNA, the CDR3 is TGTGCCAGCAGTGGTGCAGGGGCCCGGGGAAGGAGTTCACCCCTCCACTTT. The chain couples TRBV6-1 to TRBJ1-6; a weak D match, TRBD1 (6 bases). This CDR3 spans 17 amino acids. V lost 4 bases and J 9 bases, leaving 22 bases between the germline ends. The V gene's germline CDR1 is MNHNS and CDR2 SASEGT.

This chain joins TRBV3-1 and TRBJ1-6; the match to TRBD1 covers 8 bases. CDR1 is LGHDT, CDR2 YNNKEL, per germline (reference sequence). V lost 2 bases to trimming and J lost 10 bases; unmatched junction nucleotides: 4. The CDR3 covers 14 residues. CDR3 protein: CASSQSTGESPLHF. As DNA, the CDR3 is TGTGCCAGCAGCCAATCGACAGGGGAATCACCCCTCCACTTT.

On this clonotype: One junction end disagrees with the germline gene, perhaps due to a read error. V gene TRBV2 combines with J gene TRBJ2-3; no clear D gene. Germline values: CDR1 SNHLY, CDR2 FYNNEI. CDR3 size: 11 residues. CDR3 region: CASSAPDTQCF. DNA for the CDR3: TGTGCCAGCAGTGCTCCAGATACGCAGTGTTTT.

In nucleotides, the CDR3 is TGTGCCAGCAGCTTCGTATCGGGGGCAGATACGCAGTATTTT. It codes for CASSFVSGADTQYF. The chain uses TRBV7-2 and TRBJ2-3; D might be TRBD2 (6 bases). This CDR3 region has 14 residues. Trimming pared 3 bases from V and 4 bases from J, leaving 11 bases between. Per the germline V gene, CDR1 is SGHTA and CDR2 is FQGNSA.

The genes are TRBV2 and TRBJ2-7; D ambiguous. V gave up 5 bases and J gave up 3 bases, with 8 bases separating them. CDR1 is SNHLY, CDR2 FYNNEI, per germline. CDR3 length: 12 residues. CDR3 protein: CASSRTSYEQYF. In DNA form, the CDR3 reads TGTGCCAGCAGTCGTACAAGCTACGAGCAGTACTTC.

This chain connects TRBV7-2 to TRBJ2-7; D is possibly TRBD1 or TRBD2 (5 bases each). Trimming took off 1 base at V and 6 bases at J, with 13 bases between the two ends. Germline loops: CDR1 SGHTA, CDR2 FQGNSA. The CDR3 runs to 14 residues. The CDR3 is CASSLDGTASEQYF. CDR3 bases: TGTGCCAGCAGCTTAGATGGGACGGCCAGCGAGCAGTACTTC.

V gene TRBV7-2 combines with J gene TRBJ1-4; 7 bases are shared with TRBD1. V shed 1 base, J shed 4 bases, and the junction held 3 bases outside the gene matches. Germline V gene lookup returns CDR1 SGHTA and CDR2 FQGNSA. This CDR3 spans 15 amino acids. The CDR3 region has the DNA TGTGCCAGCAGCTTAGTGACAGGGTTTAATGAAAAACTGTTTTTT. Residues: CASSLVTGFNEKLFF.

This clonotype came up a few times. The V and J genes are TRBV9 and TRBJ2-7; a possible D gene is TRBD1 (6 bases). CDR1 is SGDLS, CDR2 YYNGEE, per germline. V lost 4 bases to trimming and J lost 5 bases, with 10 bases between them. The CDR3 extends over 12 amino acids. The CDR3 nucleotides are TGTGCCAGCAGCCCCACAGGGCACGAGCAGTACTTC. Its protein is CASSPTGHEQYF.

The rearrangement joins TRBV9 to TRBJ2-3; TRBD1 matches at 7 bases. The CDR3 totals 17 residues. Germline V CDR1 and CDR2: SGDLS, YYNGEE. The ends lost 4 bases at V and 2 bases at J; junction bases unmatched: 13. In nucleotides, the CDR3 is TGTGCCAGCAGCCTAGACAGGGAGTATTCCCACACAGATACGCAGTATTTT. Its protein is CASSLDREYSHTDTQYF.

This clonotype was seen a few times. The chain couples TRBV19 to TRBJ2-3; a weak D match, TRBD1 (5 bases). V shed 2 bases and J shed 4 bases, with 7 bases lying between them. Germline V lookup: CDR1 LNHDA, CDR2 SQIVND (reference sequence). This CDR3 comprises 13 residues. The CDR3, as DNA: TGTGCCAGTAGTATACAGGGTTCAGATACGCAGTATTTT. Encoded protein: CASSIQGSDTQYF.

The V call is TRBV20-1, the J call TRBJ1-4; possible D gene TRBD1, 5 bases. Germline assignment: CDR1 DFQATT and CDR2 SNEGSKA (reference sequence). CDR3 length equals 14 residues. V lost 1 base and J lost 10, with 16 bases in between. The CDR3 sequence: CSARGDPGLGKLFF. The CDR3 DNA reads as TGCAGTGCTAGAGGGGATCCGGGACTCGGAAAACTGTTTTTT.

This clonotype was detected a few times. V and J are TRBV25-1 and TRBJ2-1; D gene ambiguous. The V gene's germline CDR1 is MGHDK and CDR2 SYGVNS. Trimming cost V 4 bases and J 6 bases, with 10 bases left between them. The CDR3 totals 13 residues. The CDR3 spells CASSVWKLNEQFF. The CDR3 DNA reads as TGTGCCAGCAGTGTTTGGAAACTCAATGAGCAGTTCTTC.

This clonotype was seen a handful of times. This chain links TRBV14 with TRBJ1-6, with D possibly being TRBD1 (5 bases). V shed 2 bases and J shed 8 bases, with 7 bases lying between them. The CDR3 length is 13 residues. Germline V CDR1 and CDR2: SGHDN, FVKESK. CDR3 sequence reads: CASSQKGYSPLHF. The CDR3 bases are TGTGCCAGCAGCCAAAAGGGGTATTCACCCCTCCACTTT.

The chain recombines TRBV5-1 with TRBJ2-7; perhaps TRBD1 as D (5 bases). The CDR3 is 13 residues long. Germline CDR1 is SGHRS and CDR2 is YFSETQ. V was shortened by 1 base and J by 5 bases, with 10 bases between the two germline ends. CDR3 bases: TGCGCCAGCAGCTTGTTTCCAGGGAACGAGCAGTACTTC. Translation: CASSLFPGNEQYF.

This clonotype was counted at least ten times. This sequence joins TRBV27 and TRBJ2-7, with 7 positions matching TRBD1. The CDR3 is 16 amino acids. Germline V CDR1 and CDR2: MNHEY, SMNVEV (reference sequence). Trimming at V came to 4 bases and at J to 0 bases, leaving 9 bases not matched to a gene. The CDR3 sequence is CASSSWGTAPSYEQYF. In DNA, the CDR3 is TGTGCCAGCAGTTCCTGGGGGACAGCTCCCTCCTACGAGCAGTACTTC.

The CDR3 nucleotides read TGTGCCAGCAGCTTAGGGGCCAGGCCGCAACAAGAGACCCAGTACTTC. It codes for CASSLGARPQQETQYF. The chain is built from TRBV5-4 and TRBJ2-5, with TRBD1 as a possible D gene (5 bases). The CDR3 length is 16 residues. The germline V gene has CDR1 SGHNT and CDR2 YYREEE (reference sequence). V was trimmed by 2 bases and J by 2 bases, leaving 16 bases between them.